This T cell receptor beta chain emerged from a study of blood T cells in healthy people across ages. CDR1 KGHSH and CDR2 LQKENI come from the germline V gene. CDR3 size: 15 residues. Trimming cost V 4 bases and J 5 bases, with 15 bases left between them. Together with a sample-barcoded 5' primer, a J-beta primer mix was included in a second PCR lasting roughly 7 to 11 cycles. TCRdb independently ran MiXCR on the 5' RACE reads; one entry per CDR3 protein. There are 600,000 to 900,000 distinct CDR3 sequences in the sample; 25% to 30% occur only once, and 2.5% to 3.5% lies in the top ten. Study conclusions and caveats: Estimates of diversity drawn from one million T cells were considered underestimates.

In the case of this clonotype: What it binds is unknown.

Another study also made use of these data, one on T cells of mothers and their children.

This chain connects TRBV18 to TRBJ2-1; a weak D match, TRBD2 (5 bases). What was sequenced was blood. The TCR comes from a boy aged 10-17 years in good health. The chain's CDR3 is CASSLTRVEDNEQFF. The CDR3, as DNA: TGTGCCAGCTCACTGACGCGGGTGGAAGACAATGAGCAGTTCTTC.